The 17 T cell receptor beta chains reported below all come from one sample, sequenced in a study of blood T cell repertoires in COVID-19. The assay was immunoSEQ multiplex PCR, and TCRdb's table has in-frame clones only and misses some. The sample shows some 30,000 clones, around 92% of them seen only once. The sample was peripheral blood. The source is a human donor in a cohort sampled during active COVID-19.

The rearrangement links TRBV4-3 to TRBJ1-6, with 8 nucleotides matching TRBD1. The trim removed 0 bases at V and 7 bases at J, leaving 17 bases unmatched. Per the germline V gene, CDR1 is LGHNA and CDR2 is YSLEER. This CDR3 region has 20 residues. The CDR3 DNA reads TGCGCCAGCAGCCAAGATCATTCCCGACAGGGGTTCACCCTCAATTCACCCCTCCACTTT. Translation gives CASSQDHSRQGFTLNSPLHF.

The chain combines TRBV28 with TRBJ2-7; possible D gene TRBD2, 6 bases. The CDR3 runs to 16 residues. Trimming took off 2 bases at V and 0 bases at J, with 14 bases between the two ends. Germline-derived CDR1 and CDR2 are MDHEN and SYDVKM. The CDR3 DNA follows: TGTGCCAGCAGTTTAATTGTCGGGGGAAGCTCCTACGAGCAGTACTTC. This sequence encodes CASSLIVGGSSYEQYF.

The DNA for the CDR3 is TGTGCCTGGAGTGACCAGGAAGATCAGCCCCAGCATTTT. It translates to CAWSDQEDQPQHF. The chain uses TRBV30 and TRBJ1-5; no reliable D call. Germline V gene lookup returns CDR1 GTSNPN and CDR2 SVGIG (reference sequence). This CDR3 has 13 residues. The V gene lost 1 base and the J gene lost 5 bases, with 9 bases spanning the gap.

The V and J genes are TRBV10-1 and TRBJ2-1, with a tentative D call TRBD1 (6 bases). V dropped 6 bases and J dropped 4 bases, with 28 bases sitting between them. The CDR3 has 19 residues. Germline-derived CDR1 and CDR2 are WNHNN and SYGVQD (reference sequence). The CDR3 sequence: CASSHLNIDMDRDYNEQFF. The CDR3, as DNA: TGCGCCAGCAGCCACCTAAATATAGACATGGACAGAGATTACAATGAGCAGTTCTTC.

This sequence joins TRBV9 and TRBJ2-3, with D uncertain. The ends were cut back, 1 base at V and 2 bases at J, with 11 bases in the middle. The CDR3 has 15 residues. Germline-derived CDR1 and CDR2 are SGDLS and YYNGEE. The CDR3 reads CASSVSTVPTDTQYF. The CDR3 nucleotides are TGTGCCAGCAGCGTAAGTACAGTTCCCACAGATACGCAGTATTTT.

For the CDR3, the DNA is TGTGCCAGCAGAGCGAGAGCCGGGACAGGGATCTATGGCTACACCTTC. Its translation: CASRARAGTGIYGYTF. The chain links TRBV2 to TRBJ1-2; TRBD1 matches at 9 bases. The CDR3 has 16 amino acids. Trimming took 6 bases from V and 4 from J; bases not matched to a gene: 12. CDR1 is SNHLY and CDR2 is FYNNEI in the germline V gene.

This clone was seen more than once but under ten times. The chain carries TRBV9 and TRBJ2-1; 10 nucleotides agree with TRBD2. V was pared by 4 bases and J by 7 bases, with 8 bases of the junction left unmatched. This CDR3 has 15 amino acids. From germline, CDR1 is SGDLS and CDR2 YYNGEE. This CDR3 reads CASSLSGGAFNEQFF. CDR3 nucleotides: TGTGCCAGCAGCTTAAGCGGGGGGGCATTTAATGAGCAGTTCTTC.

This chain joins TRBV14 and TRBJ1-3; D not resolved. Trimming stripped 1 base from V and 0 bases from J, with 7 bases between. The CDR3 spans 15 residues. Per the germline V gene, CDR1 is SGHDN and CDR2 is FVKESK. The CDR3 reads CASSQGSSSGNTIYF. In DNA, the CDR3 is TGTGCCAGCAGCCAAGGCTCGAGCTCTGGAAACACCATATATTTT. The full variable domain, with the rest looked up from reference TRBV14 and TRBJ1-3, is EAGVTQFPSHSVIEKGQTVTLRCDPISGHDNLYWYRRVMGKEIKFLLHFVKESKQDESGMPNNRFLAERTGGTYSTLKVQPAELEDSGVYFCASSQGSSSGNTIYFGEGSWLTVV.

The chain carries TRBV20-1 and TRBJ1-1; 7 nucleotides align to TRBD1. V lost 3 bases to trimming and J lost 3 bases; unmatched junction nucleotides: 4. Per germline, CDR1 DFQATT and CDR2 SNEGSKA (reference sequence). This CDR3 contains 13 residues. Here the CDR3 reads CSASQGDYTEAFF. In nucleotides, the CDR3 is TGCAGTGCTAGTCAGGGGGACTACACTGAAGCTTTCTTT.

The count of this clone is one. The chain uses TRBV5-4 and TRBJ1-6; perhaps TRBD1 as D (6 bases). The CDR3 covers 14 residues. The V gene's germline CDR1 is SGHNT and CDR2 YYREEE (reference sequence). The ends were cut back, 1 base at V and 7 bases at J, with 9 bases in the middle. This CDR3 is CASSLKRGNSPLHF. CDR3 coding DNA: TGTGCCAGCAGCTTGAAAAGGGGGAATTCACCCCTCCACTTT.

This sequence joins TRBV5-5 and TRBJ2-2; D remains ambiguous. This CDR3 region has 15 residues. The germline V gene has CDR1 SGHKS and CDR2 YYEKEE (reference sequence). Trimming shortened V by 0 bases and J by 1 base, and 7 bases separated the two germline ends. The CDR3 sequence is CASSLALQNTGELFF. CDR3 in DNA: TGTGCCAGCAGCTTGGCCTTACAGAACACCGGGGAGCTGTTTTTT.

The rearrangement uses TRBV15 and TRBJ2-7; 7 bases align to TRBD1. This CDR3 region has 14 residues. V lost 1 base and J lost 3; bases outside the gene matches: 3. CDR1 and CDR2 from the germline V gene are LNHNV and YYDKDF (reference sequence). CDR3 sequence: CATSRASGGYEQYF. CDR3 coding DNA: TGTGCCACCAGCAGAGCCTCAGGGGGCTACGAGCAGTACTTC.

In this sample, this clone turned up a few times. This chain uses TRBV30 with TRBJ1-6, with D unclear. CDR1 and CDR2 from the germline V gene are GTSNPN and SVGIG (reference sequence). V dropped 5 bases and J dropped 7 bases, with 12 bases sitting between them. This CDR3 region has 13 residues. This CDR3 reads CAWATRGNSPLHF. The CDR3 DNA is TGTGCCTGGGCTACGCGGGGAAATTCACCCCTCCACTTT. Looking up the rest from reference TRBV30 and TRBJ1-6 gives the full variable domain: SQTIHQWPATLVQPVGSPLSLECTVEGTSNPNLYWYRQAAGRGLQLLFYSVGIGQISSEVPQNLSASRPQDRQFILSSKKLLLSDSGFYLCAWATRGNSPLHFGNGTRLTVT.

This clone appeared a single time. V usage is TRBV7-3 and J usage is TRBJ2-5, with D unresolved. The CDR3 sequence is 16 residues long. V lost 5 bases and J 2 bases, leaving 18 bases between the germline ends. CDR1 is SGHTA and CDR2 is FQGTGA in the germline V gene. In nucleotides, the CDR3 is TGTGCCAGCAGCCCAAAAGCCAGCGCTGGACAAGAGACCCAGTACTTC. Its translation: CASSPKASAGQETQYF.

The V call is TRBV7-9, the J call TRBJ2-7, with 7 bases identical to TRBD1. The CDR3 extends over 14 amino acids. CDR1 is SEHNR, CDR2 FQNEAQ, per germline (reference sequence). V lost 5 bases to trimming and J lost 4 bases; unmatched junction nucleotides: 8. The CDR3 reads CASSPSGGGYEQYF. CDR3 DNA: TGTGCCAGCAGCCCGTCAGGGGGTGGTTACGAGCAGTACTTC. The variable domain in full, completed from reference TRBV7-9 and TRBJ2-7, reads DTGVSQNPRHKITKRGQNVTFRCDPISEHNRLYWYRQTLGQGPEFLTYFQNEAQLEKSRLLSDRFSAERPKGSFSTLEIQRTEQGDSAMYLCASSPSGGGYEQYFGPGTRLTVT.

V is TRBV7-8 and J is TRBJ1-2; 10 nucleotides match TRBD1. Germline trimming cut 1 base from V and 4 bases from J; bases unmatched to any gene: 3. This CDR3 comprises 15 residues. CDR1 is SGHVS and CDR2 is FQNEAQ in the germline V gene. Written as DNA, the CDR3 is TGTGCCAGCAGCTTAGGACAGGGGGCGGGCTATGGCTACACCTTC. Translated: CASSLGQGAGYGYTF.

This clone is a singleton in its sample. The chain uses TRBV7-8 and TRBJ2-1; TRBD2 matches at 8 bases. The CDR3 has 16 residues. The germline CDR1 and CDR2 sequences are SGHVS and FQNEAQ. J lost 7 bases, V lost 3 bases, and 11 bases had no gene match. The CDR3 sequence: CASSLRILSGANEQFF. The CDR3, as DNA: TGTGCCAGCAGCTTGAGGATTCTTAGCGGGGCTAATGAGCAGTTCTTC.